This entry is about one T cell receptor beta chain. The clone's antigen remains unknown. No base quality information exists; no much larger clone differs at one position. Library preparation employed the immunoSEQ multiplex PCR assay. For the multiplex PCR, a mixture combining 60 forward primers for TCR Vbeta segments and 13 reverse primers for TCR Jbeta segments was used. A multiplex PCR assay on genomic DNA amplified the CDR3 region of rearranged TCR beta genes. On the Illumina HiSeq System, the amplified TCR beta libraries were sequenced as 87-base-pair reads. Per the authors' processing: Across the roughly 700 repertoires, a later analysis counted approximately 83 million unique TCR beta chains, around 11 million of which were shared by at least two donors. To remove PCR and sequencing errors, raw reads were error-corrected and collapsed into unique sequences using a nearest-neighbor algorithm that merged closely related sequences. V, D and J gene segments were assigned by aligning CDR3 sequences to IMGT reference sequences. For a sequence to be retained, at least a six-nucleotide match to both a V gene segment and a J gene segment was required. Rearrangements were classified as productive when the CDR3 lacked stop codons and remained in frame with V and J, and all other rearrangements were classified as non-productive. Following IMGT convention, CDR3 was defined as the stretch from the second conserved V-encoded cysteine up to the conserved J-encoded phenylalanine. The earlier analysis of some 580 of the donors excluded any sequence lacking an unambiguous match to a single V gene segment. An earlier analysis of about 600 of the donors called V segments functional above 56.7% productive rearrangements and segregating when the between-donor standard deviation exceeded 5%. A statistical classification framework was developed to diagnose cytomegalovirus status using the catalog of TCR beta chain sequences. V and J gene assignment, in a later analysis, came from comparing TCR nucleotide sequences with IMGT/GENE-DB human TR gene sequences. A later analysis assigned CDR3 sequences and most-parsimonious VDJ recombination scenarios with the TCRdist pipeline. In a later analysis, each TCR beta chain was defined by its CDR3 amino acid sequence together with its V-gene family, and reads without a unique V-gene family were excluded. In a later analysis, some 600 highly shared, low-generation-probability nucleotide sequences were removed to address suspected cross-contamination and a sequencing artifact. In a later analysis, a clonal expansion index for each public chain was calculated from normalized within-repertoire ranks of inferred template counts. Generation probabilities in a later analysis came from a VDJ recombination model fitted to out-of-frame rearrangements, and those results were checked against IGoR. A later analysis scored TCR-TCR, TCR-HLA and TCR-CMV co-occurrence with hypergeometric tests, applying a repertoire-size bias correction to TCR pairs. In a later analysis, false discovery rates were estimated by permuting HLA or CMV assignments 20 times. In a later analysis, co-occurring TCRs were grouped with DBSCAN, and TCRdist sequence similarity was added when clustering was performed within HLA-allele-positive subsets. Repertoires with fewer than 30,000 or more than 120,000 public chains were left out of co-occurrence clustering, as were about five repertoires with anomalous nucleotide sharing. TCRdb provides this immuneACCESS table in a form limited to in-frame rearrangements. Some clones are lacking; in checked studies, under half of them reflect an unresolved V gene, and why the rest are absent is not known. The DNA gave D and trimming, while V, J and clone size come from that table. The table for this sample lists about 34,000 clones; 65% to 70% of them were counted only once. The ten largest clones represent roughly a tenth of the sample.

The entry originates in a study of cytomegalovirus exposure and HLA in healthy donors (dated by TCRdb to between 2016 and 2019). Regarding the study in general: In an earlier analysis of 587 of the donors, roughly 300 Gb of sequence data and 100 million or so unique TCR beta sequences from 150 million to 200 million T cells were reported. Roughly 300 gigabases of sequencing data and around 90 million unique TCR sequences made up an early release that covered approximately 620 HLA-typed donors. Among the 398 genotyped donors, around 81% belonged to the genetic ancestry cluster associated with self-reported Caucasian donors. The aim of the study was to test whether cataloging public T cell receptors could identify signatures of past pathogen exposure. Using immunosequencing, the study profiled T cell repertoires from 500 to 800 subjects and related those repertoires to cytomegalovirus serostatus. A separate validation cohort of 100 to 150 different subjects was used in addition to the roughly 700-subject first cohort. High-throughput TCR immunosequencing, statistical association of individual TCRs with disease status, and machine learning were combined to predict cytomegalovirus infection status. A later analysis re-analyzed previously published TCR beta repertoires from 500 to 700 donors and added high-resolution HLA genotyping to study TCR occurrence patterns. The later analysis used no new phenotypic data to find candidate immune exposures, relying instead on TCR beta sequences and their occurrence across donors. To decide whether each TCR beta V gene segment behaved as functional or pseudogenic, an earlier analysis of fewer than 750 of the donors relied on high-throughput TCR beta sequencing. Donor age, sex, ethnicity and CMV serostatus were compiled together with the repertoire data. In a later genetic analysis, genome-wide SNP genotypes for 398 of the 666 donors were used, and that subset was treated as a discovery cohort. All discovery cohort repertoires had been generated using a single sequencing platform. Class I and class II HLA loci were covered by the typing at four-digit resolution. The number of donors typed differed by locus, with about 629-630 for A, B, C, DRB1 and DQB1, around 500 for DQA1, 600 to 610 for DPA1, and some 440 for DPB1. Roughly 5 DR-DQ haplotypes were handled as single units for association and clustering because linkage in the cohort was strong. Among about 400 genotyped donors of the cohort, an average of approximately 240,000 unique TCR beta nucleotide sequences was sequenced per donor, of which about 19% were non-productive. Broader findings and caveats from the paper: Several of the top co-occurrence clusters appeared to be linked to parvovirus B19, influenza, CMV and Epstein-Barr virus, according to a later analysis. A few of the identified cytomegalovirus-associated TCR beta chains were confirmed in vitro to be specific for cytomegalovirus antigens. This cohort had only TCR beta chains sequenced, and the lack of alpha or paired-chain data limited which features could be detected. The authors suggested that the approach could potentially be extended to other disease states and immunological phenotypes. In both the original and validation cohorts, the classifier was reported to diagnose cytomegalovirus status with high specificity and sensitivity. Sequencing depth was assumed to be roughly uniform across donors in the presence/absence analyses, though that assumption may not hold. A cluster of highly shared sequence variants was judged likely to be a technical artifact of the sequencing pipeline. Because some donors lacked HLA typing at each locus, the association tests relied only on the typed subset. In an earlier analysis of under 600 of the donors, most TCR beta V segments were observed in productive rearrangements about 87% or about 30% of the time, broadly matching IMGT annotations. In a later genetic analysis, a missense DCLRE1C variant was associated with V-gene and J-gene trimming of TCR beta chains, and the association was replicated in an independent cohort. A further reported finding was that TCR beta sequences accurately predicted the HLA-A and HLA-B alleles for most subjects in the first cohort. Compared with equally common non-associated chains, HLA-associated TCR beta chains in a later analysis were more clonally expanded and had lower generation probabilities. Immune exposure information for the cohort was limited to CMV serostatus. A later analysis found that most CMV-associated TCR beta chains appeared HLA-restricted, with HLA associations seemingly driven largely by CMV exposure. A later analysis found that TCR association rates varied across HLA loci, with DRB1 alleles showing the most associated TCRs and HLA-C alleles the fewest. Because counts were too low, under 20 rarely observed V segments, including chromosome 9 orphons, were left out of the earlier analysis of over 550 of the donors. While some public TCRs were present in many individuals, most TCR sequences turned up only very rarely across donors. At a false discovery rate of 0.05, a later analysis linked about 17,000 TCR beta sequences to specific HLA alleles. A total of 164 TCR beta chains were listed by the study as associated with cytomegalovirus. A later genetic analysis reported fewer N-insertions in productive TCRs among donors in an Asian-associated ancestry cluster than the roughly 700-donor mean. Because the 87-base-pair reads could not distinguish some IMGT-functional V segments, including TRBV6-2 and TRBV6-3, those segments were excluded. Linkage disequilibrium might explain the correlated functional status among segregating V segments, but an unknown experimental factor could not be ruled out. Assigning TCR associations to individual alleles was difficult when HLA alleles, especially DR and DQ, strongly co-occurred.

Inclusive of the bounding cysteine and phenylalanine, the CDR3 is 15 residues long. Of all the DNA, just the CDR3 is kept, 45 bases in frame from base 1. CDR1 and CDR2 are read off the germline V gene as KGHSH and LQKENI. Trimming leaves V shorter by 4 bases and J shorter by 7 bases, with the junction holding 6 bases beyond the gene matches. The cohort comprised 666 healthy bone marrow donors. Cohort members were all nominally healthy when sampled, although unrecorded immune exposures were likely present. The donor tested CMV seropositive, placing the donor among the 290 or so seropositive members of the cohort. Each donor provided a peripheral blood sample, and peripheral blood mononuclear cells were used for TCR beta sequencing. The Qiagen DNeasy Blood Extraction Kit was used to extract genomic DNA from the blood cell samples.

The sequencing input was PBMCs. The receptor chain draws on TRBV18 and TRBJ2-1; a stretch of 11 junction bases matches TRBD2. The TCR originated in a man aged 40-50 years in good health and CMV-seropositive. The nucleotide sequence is TGTGCCAGCTCACTGGGGACTAGCGGTCTAAATGAGCAGTTCTTC. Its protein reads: CASSLGTSGLNEQFF.